The 19 T cell receptor beta chains below were found in one sample sequenced in a study of response to subunit inactivated influenza vaccine (dated by TCRdb to 2016 to 2018). Receptors were amplified or captured by RT-PCR. Instrument on record: Illumina HiSeq 2500. Through fastp at Q25 and MiXCR, TCRdb rebuilt clones from the public reads, retaining in-frame beta chains. Each entry merges the rows of one CDR3 protein and shows their most common DNA and genes. The sample includes 700,000 to 900,000 distinct CDR3 sequences, with approximately 21% observed a single time. The ten most abundant clones make up roughly 10% of the sample. The source material was PBMCs from blood, sampled about 5 days after vaccination. All receptors derive from a man aged 45 to 65 who received an inactivated influenza vaccine. Donor details come from another sample of the same person, matched by shared clones.

The chain couples TRBV20-1 to TRBJ1-1; unclear D gene. Germline assignment: CDR1 DFQATT and CDR2 SNEGSKA (reference sequence). The CDR3 runs 12 residues. Deletions cut 3 bases from V and 0 bases from J, with 5 bases between. CDR3 region: CSARSMNTEAFF. CDR3 nucleotide sequence: TGCAGTGCTAGGTCCATGAACACTGAAGCTTTCTTT.

A few counts support this clonotype. This chain uses TRBV7-9 with TRBJ2-2; D not resolved. V was trimmed by 6 bases and J by 2 bases, leaving 13 bases between them. Per germline, CDR1 SEHNR and CDR2 FQNEAQ (reference sequence). The CDR3 has 15 amino acids. The CDR3 coding sequence is TGTGCCAGCAGGGATCTCACAGTCAACACCGGGGAGCTGTTTTTT. Translation: CASRDLTVNTGELFF.

The rearrangement uses TRBV24-1 and TRBJ2-1; weak D call: TRBD1 (6 bases). CDR1 and CDR2 (germline): KGHDR, SFDVKD. With 5 bases removed from V and 4 bases from J, the gap between germline ends came to 17 bases. The CDR3 has 16 amino acids. CDR3 residues: CATSAVREGVYNEQFF. Written as DNA, the CDR3 is TGTGCCACCAGTGCCGTTAGAGAGGGGGTGTACAATGAGCAGTTCTTC.

This clonotype was counted once. The V call is TRBV5-1, the J call TRBJ1-2; 12 nucleotides match TRBD1. V lost 4 bases, J lost 8 bases, and 9 bases stayed unmatched. Germline CDR1 SGHRS, CDR2 YFSETQ. The CDR3 spans 15 residues. As DNA, the CDR3 is TGCGCCAGCAGCCCGGGACAGGGGGCGAATAAGGGCTACACCTTC. Its translation: CASSPGQGANKGYTF.

The chain has TRBV6-2 or TRBV6-3 and TRBJ2-3; a possible D gene is TRBD2 (6 bases). The V end lost 5 bases, the J end lost 2 bases, and 11 bases lay between the germline ends. The CDR3 consists of 14 residues. Per the germline V gene, CDR1 is MNHEY and CDR2 is SVGEGT. The CDR3 DNA reads as TGTGCCAGCAGTAGGGACTGGAACACAGATACGCAGTATTTT. It codes for CASSRDWNTDTQYF.

The V and J genes are TRBV6-2 or TRBV6-3 and TRBJ2-1; possibly TRBD1 for D (6 bases). The CDR3 has 15 amino acids. The germline V and J ends were trimmed by 0 bases and 3 bases, with 9 bases remaining between them. CDR1 MNHEY and CDR2 SVGEGT come from the germline V gene. For the CDR3, the DNA is TGTGCCAGCAGTTACTCTCAGGGGATCTACAATGAGCAGTTCTTC. This gives the protein CASSYSQGIYNEQFF.

The rearrangement links TRBV4-2 to TRBJ2-1, with 11 bases aligning to TRBD1. J lost 7 bases, V lost 3 bases, and 5 bases had no gene match. The CDR3 spans 15 residues. The germline V gene encodes CDR1 LGHNA and CDR2 YNFKEQ. The CDR3 DNA reads as TGTGCCAGCAGCCATGAGGACAGGGGGCATAATGAGCAGTTCTTC. Amino acids: CASSHEDRGHNEQFF.

CDR3 nucleotides: TGCAGTGCTAGGGAGGGGACAAACATTCAGTACTTC. Translating it yields CSAREGTNIQYF. The V gene is TRBV20-1, the J gene TRBJ2-4, with TRBD2 as a possible D gene (6 bases). Germline CDR1 reads DFQATT; CDR2 reads SNEGSKA (reference sequence). This CDR3 is built from 12 residues. V shed 3 bases and J shed 6 bases, with 9 bases lying between them.

The gene calls are TRBV30 and TRBJ2-3; D tentatively fits TRBD1 or TRBD2 (6 bases each). The V and J ends lost 3 bases and 2 bases respectively, with 15 bases between them. CDR3 size: 15 residues. Germline V CDR1 and CDR2: GTSNPN, SVGIG (reference sequence). CDR3 in amino acids: CAWSRSGGPTDTQYF. The CDR3 DNA reads TGTGCCTGGAGCCGTTCCGGGGGCCCCACAGATACGCAGTATTTT.

In its sample, this clonotype was seen many times. V and J are TRBV12-3 or TRBV12-4 and TRBJ1-2, with D unresolved. The V end lost 6 bases, the J end lost 0 bases, and 11 bases lay between the germline ends. The CDR3 is 14 residues long. Here the CDR3 reads CASSLLGANYGYTF. In nucleotides, the CDR3 is TGTGCCAGCAGCCTGCTAGGAGCTAACTATGGCTACACCTTC.

This chain uses TRBV4-3 with TRBJ2-3, with 12 nucleotides matching TRBD2. J was trimmed by 3 bases and V by 2 bases; bases with no gene match: 9. Germline loops: CDR1 LGHNA, CDR2 YSLEER. This CDR3 has 18 amino acids. CDR3 protein: CASSQTYFGLAGTDTQYF. DNA of the CDR3: TGCGCCAGCAGCCAAACTTATTTCGGACTAGCGGGAACAGATACGCAGTATTTT.

V is TRBV20-1 and J is TRBJ2-6; no clear D gene. This CDR3 is built from 19 residues. In germline, CDR1 is DFQATT, CDR2 SNEGSKA (reference sequence). V gave up 0 bases and J gave up 1 base, with 19 bases separating them. The CDR3 DNA follows: TGCAGTGCTAGAGATCGGTCGAAGGGATTTCTTTCTGGGGCCAACGTCCTGACTTTC. Translating it yields CSARDRSKGFLSGANVLTF.

The rearrangement links TRBV7-6 to TRBJ2-7; 7 nucleotides match TRBD1. V was clipped by 3 bases and J by 1 base; unmatched bases: 3. The CDR3 is made up of 14 amino acids. Germline V CDR1 and CDR2: SGHVS, FNYEAQ. The CDR3 loop is CASSFSDRSYEQYF. The DNA of the CDR3 is TGTGCCAGCAGCTTCTCGGACAGGTCCTACGAGCAGTACTTC. Looking up the rest from reference TRBV7-6 and TRBJ2-7 gives the full variable domain: GAGVSQSPRYKVTKRGQDVALRCDPISGHVSLYWYRQALGQGPEFLTYFNYEAQQDKSGLPNDRFSAERPEGSISTLTIQRTEQRDSAMYRCASSFSDRSYEQYFGPGTRLTVT.

This clonotype was seen more than once but under ten times. The chain couples TRBV18 to TRBJ2-1, with D possibly TRBD1 on 6 matching bases. Germline V gene sequence: CDR1 KGHSH, CDR2 LQKENI. Trimming pared 8 bases from V and 8 bases from J, leaving 16 bases between. The CDR3 length is 13 residues. The DNA for the CDR3 is TGTGCCAGCACACTCGAACAGGGACATGAGCAGTTCTTC. Translating it yields CASTLEQGHEQFF.

In this sample, this clonotype turned up a few times. V usage is TRBV5-1 and J usage is TRBJ2-1, with TRBD2 identical over 7 bases. The CDR3 loop spans 14 amino acids. V was clipped by 0 bases and J by 7 bases; unmatched bases: 4. Germline V gives CDR1 SGHRS, CDR2 YFSETQ. The CDR3 sequence: CASSLGDSGNEQFF. In nucleotides, the CDR3 is TGCGCCAGCAGCTTGGGAGATAGCGGGAATGAGCAGTTCTTC.

This clonotype came up a few times. This chain links TRBV20-1 with TRBJ1-5; tentative D call: TRBD1 (5 bases). Between the trimmed V and J ends, which lost 2 bases and 6 bases, there was a span of 14 bases. In germline, CDR1 is DFQATT, CDR2 SNEGSKA (reference sequence). The CDR3 spans 14 residues. CDR3 residues: CSARPPGGTQPQHF. CDR3 nucleotide sequence: TGCAGTGCTAGACCCCCTGGGGGGACTCAGCCCCAGCATTTT.

CDR3 bases: TGCAGTGCTCTGACTAGCGGGGGAAACAATGAGCAGTTCTTC. This gives the protein CSALTSGGNNEQFF. The chain joins TRBV20-1 to TRBJ2-1; 12 bases agree with TRBD2. With V trimmed by 5 bases and J by 5 bases, 4 bases remained unmatched. CDR1 DFQATT and CDR2 SNEGSKA come from the germline V gene (reference sequence). The CDR3 is 14 amino acids.

The J gene is TRBJ1-5, the V gene TRBV20-1; D is perhaps TRBD1 (6 bases). This CDR3 has 15 residues. Trimming removed 4 bases from V and 1 base from J, with 14 bases in between. Per germline, CDR1 DFQATT and CDR2 SNEGSKA (reference sequence). The CDR3 is CSAKAQGQSNQPQHF. The CDR3 nucleotides are TGCAGTGCTAAGGCCCAGGGACAAAGCAATCAGCCCCAGCATTTT.

In its sample, this clonotype was seen many times. V is TRBV6-1 and J is TRBJ2-7; a possible D gene is TRBD2 (6 bases). The CDR3 covers 14 residues. Trimming stripped 7 bases from V and 1 base from J, with 14 bases between. Per germline, CDR1 MNHNS and CDR2 SASEGT. The CDR3 protein is CASTNGTVSYEQYF. In nucleotides, the CDR3 is TGTGCCAGCACCAACGGGACTGTGTCCTACGAGCAGTACTTC.